These 23 T cell receptor beta chains came from one sample sequenced in a study of tumor-infiltrating lymphocytes in primary liver carcinoma. From approximately 500 ng total RNA, TCR beta cDNA was generated with a primer in the constant region. Generation of the TCR beta libraries relied on three nested multiplex PCR rounds using slightly modified ARM-PCR. The first two PCR rounds, around 10 cycles each, used TRBV1-TRBV30 forward primers and a C-beta reverse primer. TCRdb re-analysed the multiplex PCR reads in MiXCR, keeping a single row per CDR3 protein. The sample yields approximately 30,000 distinct CDR3 sequences, around two thirds seen once. The roughly 19-33 mg bulk tissue piece was not sorted before simultaneous RNA and DNA extraction. The sample taken for sequencing was liver tumor tissue from sampling region 3. Subset here: tumor region T3, left-lateral pole. The origin of the receptors is a woman in her twenties or thirties with primary liver carcinoma and hepatitis B virus infection.

As to this clonotype: A junction end diverges from the germline sequence, so it may reflect a read error. The chain links TRBV2 to TRBJ1-1; D is undetermined. The CDR3 is 13 amino acids. Looked up from germline, CDR1 is SNHLY and CDR2 is FYNNEI. The chain's CDR3 is CASREQANTEAFF. As DNA, the CDR3 is TGTGCCAGCAGGGAGCAGGCGAACACAGAAGCTTTCTTT.

As regards this clonotype: The CDR3 ends on some other residue instead of the conserved phenylalanine or tryptophan, so this is likely a read error. The gene calls are TRBV4-3 and TRBJ2-2; 11 bases line up with TRBD2. Germline V gene data show CDR1 as LGHNA and CDR2 as YSLEER. The length of the CDR3 is 19 residues. The CDR3 here is CASSVLAGGPRSNTGELFL. DNA for the CDR3: TGCGCCAGCAGCGTATTAGCGGGAGGGCCCCGTTCGAACACAGGGGAGCTGTTTTTG.

This clonotype counts as medium-sized. This chain joins TRBV5-4 and TRBJ2-2; 9 nucleotides agree with TRBD2. The CDR3 runs 15 residues. Germline CDR1 and CDR2: SGHNT and YYREEE (reference sequence). V was clipped by 3 bases and J by 6 bases; unmatched bases: 6. In DNA, the CDR3 is TGTGCCAGCAGCTCCATGGCGGGAGGGCCCGGGGAGCTGTTTTTT. It specifies CASSSMAGGPGELFF.

Concerning this clonotype: It may be a read error: a sequence one base away is much more abundant. The chain couples TRBV4-1 to TRBJ2-5, with 9 bases that match TRBD1. CDR3 length equals 14 residues. V dropped 4 bases and J dropped 10; count of bases not matched to a gene: 10. The germline CDR1 and CDR2 sequences are MGHRA and YSYEKL. For the CDR3, the DNA is TGCGCCAGCAGCCCAAAGGACAGGGGAGAGTTCCAGTACTTC. Amino acid sequence: CASSPKDRGEFQYF.

This chain connects TRBV11-2 to TRBJ1-2; D uncertain. This CDR3 region has 15 residues. The germline V and J ends were trimmed by 3 bases and 9 bases, with 20 bases remaining between them. Germline loops: CDR1 SGHAT, CDR2 FQNNGV. CDR3 residues: CASSLDGMAGRSYTF. The DNA for the CDR3 is TGTGCCAGCAGCTTGGATGGGATGGCGGGGAGAAGCTACACCTTC.

A remark on this clonotype: Being one base from a much bigger clone, this may be a read error. J is TRBJ2-3 and V is TRBV29-1, with 11 nucleotides matching TRBD2. The CDR3 is 15 amino acids. Looked up from germline, CDR1 is SQVTM and CDR2 is ANQGSEA. CDR3: CNVGLAESSTDTQYF. In nucleotides, the CDR3 is TGCAACGTGGGACTAGCGGAGTCTAGCACAGATACGCAGTATTTT.

This clonotype was counted many times. This chain links TRBV29-1 with TRBJ2-7, with D maybe TRBD2 (6 bases). V lost 5 bases and J 6 bases, leaving 17 bases between the germline ends. Germline values: CDR1 SQVTM, CDR2 ANQGSEA. The CDR3 is made up of 13 amino acids. CDR3 in amino acids: CSVTRHSAGEQYF. The CDR3 nucleotides read TGCAGCGTTACGCGACACTCAGCGGGCGAGCAGTACTTC.

This clonotype was seen only once. Mismatch with germline at one junction end may stem from a read error. The chain joins TRBV4-3 to TRBJ2-1; a weak D match, TRBD2 (6 bases). Per germline, CDR1 LGHNA and CDR2 YSLEER. CDR3 length equals 16 residues. The DNA for the CDR3 is TGTGCCAGCAGCCAAGATGCGGGAAGCTCCTACAATGAACAGATCTTC. Encoded protein: CASSQDAGSSYNEQIF.

In regard to this clonotype: A junction end diverges from the germline sequence, so it may reflect a read error. V is TRBV12-3 or TRBV12-4 and J is TRBJ1-5, with unresolved D. This CDR3 is built from 12 residues. The CDR3 coding sequence is TGTGCCAGCAGTATAGCATATCGACCCCAGCATTTT. This sequence encodes CASSIAYRPQHF.

About this clonotype: An end of the junction does not agree with germline; a read error may underlie this. The rearrangement joins TRBV6-5 to TRBJ2-2; 7 positions match TRBD1. Germline V gene data show CDR1 as MNHEY and CDR2 as SVGAGI. This CDR3 region has 15 residues. In DNA, the CDR3 is TGTGTAAGCAGTCCGCAGACAGGGTTCACCAGGGAGCTGTTTTTT. Its protein is CVSSPQTGFTRELFF.

Regarding this clonotype: A much larger clonotype is one base distant, so this may be a read error. The rearrangement uses TRBV29-1 and TRBJ2-1; maybe TRBD1 (7 bases). This CDR3 comprises 17 residues. Per the germline V gene, CDR1 is SQVTM and CDR2 is ANQGSEA. CDR3 nucleotide sequence: TGCAGCGCCCCTCGGTTGGAGGGACAGATTTTCTACATTGAGCAGTTCTTC. It specifies CSAPRLEGQIFYIEQFF.

A remark on this clonotype: Likely a read error: the CDR3 ends without its conserved phenylalanine or tryptophan. This chain joins TRBV11-2 and TRBJ2-1; 7 nucleotides agree with TRBD1. CDR3 length: 14 residues. The V gene's germline CDR1 is SGHAT and CDR2 FQNNGV. V dropped 5 bases and J dropped 6; count of bases not matched to a gene: 7. CDR3 bases: TGTGCCAGCAGCCACAAAGGGACAGCCAATGAGCAGTTCTAC. It yields the protein CASSHKGTANEQFY.

Worth noting for this clonotype: This may stem from a read error, because a much larger clone lies one nucleotide away. This rearrangement joins TRBV11-2 to TRBJ2-1, with 8 positions matching TRBD2. Germline-derived CDR1 and CDR2 are SGHAT and FQNNGV. The CDR3 totals 14 residues. V lost 6 bases, J lost 11 bases, and 12 bases stayed unmatched. CDR3 sequence (DNA): TGTGCCAGCAGTCCCGCGCGGGGGGCCCAAAAGCAGTTCTTC. Protein product: CASSPARGAQKQFF.

As concerns this clonotype: No conserved phenylalanine or tryptophan is present at the end of the CDR3, so a read error is the likely explanation. The gene calls are TRBV4-2 and TRBJ2-7; 10 bases match TRBD1. The CDR3 has 18 amino acids. Germline V gene data show CDR1 as LGHNA and CDR2 as YNFKEQ. The CDR3 DNA sequence: TGTACCAGCAGCCAGGAACACCTAGGACAGGGGGGACCGCGTGAGCAGTACTTG. Protein product: CTSSQEHLGQGGPREQYL.

This clonotype was recorded many times. The chain employs TRBV28 and TRBJ2-3, with TRBD2 matching 8 bases. The CDR3 spans 15 residues. Germline lookup yields CDR1 MDHEN and CDR2 SYDVKM. V lost 7 bases to trimming and J lost 3 bases; unmatched junction nucleotides: 9. The CDR3 bases are TGTGCCAGCACTCGGACTAGCTGGGTGACAGATACGCAGTATTTT. This gives the protein CASTRTSWVTDTQYF.

This clonotype is a singleton in its sample. Relative to the germline gene, one junction end is altered; a read error may explain this. In DNA form, the CDR3 reads TGTGCCAGCAGTTATCCGGACGGGTATGAAAAACAGTTTTTT. This translates into CASSYPDGYEKQFF. The V and J genes are TRBV28 and TRBJ1-4; D is unclear. Germline lookup yields CDR1 MDHEN and CDR2 SYDVKM. This CDR3 contains 14 residues.

In DNA form, the CDR3 reads TGTGCCAGCAGTGAAACCCTTCCCGCTGGTGCCGCGAACACCGGGGAGCTGTTTTTT. Its protein product is CASSETLPAGAANTGELFF. The chain is built from TRBV6-1 and TRBJ2-2; D is undetermined. CDR3 length: 19 amino acids. V was clipped by 2 bases and J by 0 bases, with 19 bases between them. Germline values: CDR1 MNHNS, CDR2 SASEGT.

Comments on this clonotype: Possible read error: a much larger clone is one base away. V gene TRBV4-1 combines with J gene TRBJ1-1; D is unresolved. CDR1 and CDR2 (germline): MGHRA, YSYEKL. Trimming took 5 bases from V and 11 from J, leaving 18 bases between them. This CDR3 is 13 amino acids long. The CDR3 sequence: CASSKLLLVRAFF. CDR3 in DNA: TGCGCCAGCAGCAAACTTCTGTTAGTTCGTGCTTTCTTT.

As concerns this clonotype: An end of the junction does not agree with germline; a read error may underlie this. V is TRBV4-3 and J is TRBJ1-2; perhaps TRBD1 as D (5 bases). The CDR3 totals 15 residues. Germline CDR1 is LGHNA and CDR2 is YSLEER. The CDR3 region is CASGRDAGRGRGYAF. The DNA of the CDR3 is TGTGCCAGCGGCCGAGATGCGGGGCGCGGGCGTGGCTACGCCTTC.

This clonotype is labeled as medium-sized. This chain joins TRBV12-3 or TRBV12-4 and TRBJ2-1; weak D call: TRBD2 (5 bases). The CDR3 has 16 residues. V was shortened by 1 base and J by 8 bases, with 18 bases between the two germline ends. CDR3: CASSLGGLLLYDEQFF. CDR3 bases: TGTGCCAGCAGTTTAGGAGGGCTACTATTGTACGATGAGCAGTTCTTC.

Only a few counts were recorded for this clonotype. The junction differs from germline at one of its ends, possibly a read error. The chain combines TRBV29-1 with TRBJ2-3; D gene ambiguous. CDR1 SQVTM and CDR2 ANQGSEA come from the germline V gene. The length of the CDR3 is 16 residues. DNA of the CDR3: TGCAGCGTTGGGGGATCTGGGCGGATCCACAAAGATATGCAGTATTTT. Its protein is CSVGGSGRIHKDMQYF.

Of note for this clonotype: Compared with germline, one end of the junction differs, possibly owing to a read error. The chain carries TRBV28 and TRBJ2-1; 9 nucleotides align to TRBD1. The CDR3 covers 17 residues. Germline V gives CDR1 MDHEN, CDR2 SYDVKM. CDR3 residues: CSSNPEQGAGRVNEQFF. The DNA of the CDR3 is TGTTCCAGCAATCCAGAACAGGGGGCAGGGAGAGTCAATGAGCAGTTCTTC.

The genes are TRBV12-3 or TRBV12-4 and TRBJ1-2; maybe TRBD1 (6 bases). The CDR3 consists of 17 residues. Trimming pared 7 bases from V and 2 bases from J, leaving 23 bases between. CDR3 residues: CASTSDLNTGYNYGYTF. The CDR3, as DNA: TGTGCCAGCACCTCGGACTTGAATACAGGGTACAACTATGGCTACACCTTC.